A selection of T cell receptor beta chains follows, all from one sample in a study of cytomegalovirus exposure and HLA in healthy donors. The data were produced by immunoSEQ multiplex PCR, yet TCRdb's version contains in-frame clones alone and is incomplete. Of fewer than 200,000 clones in the sample, 79% are singletons; the top ten hold approximately 0.73%. Sequenced material: PBMCs. The receptors were gathered from a woman in her 40s in good health and CMV-seronegative. CDR3s include the opening cysteine and the closing phenylalanine or tryptophan. The D gene is left open where the match is weak. Size is omitted from some rows. Given values are once, few, many or a class for expanded clones.

>-|TRBV28|16|TRBD1|TRBJ1-2
CASSTTGTGGGYGYTF
TGTGCCAGCAGTACAACCGGGACAGGGGGTGGATATGGCTACACCTTC
>-|TRBV27|14|-|TRBJ2-1
CASSFGRHTNEQFF
TGTGCCAGCAGTTTTGGGCGTCACACAAATGAGCAGTTCTTC
>-|TRBV5-6|14|-|TRBJ2-7
CASSWGRGSYEQYF
TGTGCCAGCAGCTGGGGCAGGGGTTCCTACGAGCAGTACTTC
>-|TRBV10-3|16|-|TRBJ2-1
CAISDLRLGPYNEQFF
TGTGCCATCAGTGATTTAAGGTTGGGGCCCTACAATGAGCAGTTCTTC
>-|TRBV19|15|TRBD1|TRBJ1-1
CASSSTGTGGTEAFF
TGTGCCAGTAGTTCAACCGGGACAGGGGGCACTGAAGCTTTCTTT
>-|TRBV29-1|17|-|TRBJ1-1
CSVEDLKGVWMNTEAFF
TGCAGCGTTGAAGATCTGAAGGGGGTATGGATGAACACTGAAGCTTTCTTT
>-|TRBV12-5|19|TRBD1|TRBJ1-4
CASGLLRDRSIATNEKLFF
TGTGCTAGTGGTCTACTCCGGGACAGGAGTATTGCAACTAATGAAAAACTGTTTTTT
>-|TRBV7-9|15|TRBD1|TRBJ1-4
CASSLRDRGVEKLFF
TGTGCCAGCAGCTTAAGGGACAGGGGAGTAGAAAAACTGTTTTTT
>-|TRBV15|13|TRBD1|TRBJ2-7
CATSRGDSYEQYF
TGTGCCACCAGCAGAGGGGACAGCTACGAGCAGTACTTC
>-|TRBV27|16|TRBD1|TRBJ1-2
CASSFRWTGVGYGYTF
TGTGCCAGCAGTTTTCGTTGGACAGGGGTTGGCTATGGCTACACCTTC
>-|TRBV4-2|16|-|TRBJ2-4
CASSQVGHEAKNIQYF
TGTGCCAGCAGCCAAGTCGGACACGAAGCCAAAAACATTCAGTACTTC
>-|TRBV11-3|15|TRBD2|TRBJ2-3
CASSLGGKSTDTQYF
TGTGCCAGCAGCTTGGGGGGGAAATCCACAGATACGCAGTATTTT
>-|TRBV5-4|15|-|TRBJ2-2
CASSLAGGITGELFF
TGTGCCAGCAGCTTGGCAGGAGGAATAACCGGGGAGCTGTTTTTT
>-|TRBV7-9|16|TRBD1|TRBJ2-7
CATLKMGTGSSYEQYF
TGTGCCACCCTCAAGATGGGGACAGGGAGTAGCTACGAGCAGTACTTC
>-|TRBV10-3|12|-|TRBJ2-7
CAIRDTEKEQYF
TGTGCCATCAGGGACACGGAGAAGGAGCAGTACTTC
>-|TRBV27|15|TRBD1|TRBJ1-2
CASSVGTGPNYGYTF
TGTGCCAGCAGTGTGGGGACAGGGCCTAACTATGGCTACACCTTC
>-|TRBV5-1|17|TRBD1|TRBJ2-3
CASSFFSTGQGVDTQYF
TGCGCCAGCAGCTTTTTCTCGACAGGGCAGGGTGTCGATACGCAGTATTTT
>-|TRBV7-9|13|TRBD1|TRBJ1-6
CASSPTGDSPLHF
TGTGCCAGCAGCCCCACAGGGGACTCACCCCTCCACTTT
>-|TRBV6-5|14|-|TRBJ2-7
CASSYSGGTGEQYF
TGTGCCAGCAGTTACTCGGGGGGAACGGGCGAGCAGTACTTC
>once|TRBV7-3|20|TRBD2|TRBJ2-3
CASSLRPWLAGGISTDTQYF
TGTGCCAGCAGCCTACGACCGTGGCTAGCGGGAGGGATAAGCACAGATACGCAGTATTTT
>-|TRBV6-1|15|TRBD1|TRBJ1-2
CASSPDRGNSYGYTF
TGTGCCAGCAGTCCCGACAGGGGAAATAGCTATGGCTACACCTTC
>few|TRBV2|11|-|TRBJ2-3
CASSDSDTQYF
TGTGCCAGCAGTGATTCGGATACGCAGTATTTT
>-|TRBV19|14|-|TRBJ2-2
CASSLFNRAGELFF
TGTGCCAGTAGTTTGTTCAACCGGGCCGGGGAGCTGTTTTTT
>-|TRBV7-2|17|TRBD1|TRBJ2-1
CASSTWPGQVVYNEQFF
TGTGCCAGCAGCACCTGGCCGGGACAGGTTGTCTACAATGAGCAGTTCTTC
>-|TRBV28|17|TRBD1|TRBJ2-5
CASSPNWGDRGGETQYF
TGTGCCAGCAGTCCGAACTGGGGGGACAGGGGTGGAGAGACCCAGTACTTC
>-|TRBV25-1|11|-|TRBJ2-1
CASSERGEQFF
TGTGCCAGCAGTGAACGGGGGGAGCAGTTCTTC
>-|TRBV5-1|16|-|TRBJ2-3
CASSLDPGASTDTQYF
TGCGCCAGCAGCTTGGATCCCGGTGCTAGCACAGATACGCAGTATTTT
>-|TRBV4-3|16|TRBD2|TRBJ2-1
CASSQKSGSSYNEQFF
TGCGCCAGCAGCCAAAAAAGCGGGAGCTCCTACAATGAGCAGTTCTTC
>-|TRBV7-9|15|TRBD2|TRBJ2-7
CASSVSGSLSYEQYF
TGTGCCAGCAGCGTTAGCGGGAGCCTTTCCTACGAGCAGTACTTC
>-|TRBV11-3|17|-|TRBJ1-2
CASSPRSGQPPNYGYTF
TGTGCCAGCAGCCCCCGTTCAGGACAACCTCCCAACTATGGCTACACCTTC
>-|TRBV30|13|-|TRBJ2-4
CAWSASAKNIQYF
TGTGCCTGGAGTGCGTCAGCCAAAAACATTCAGTACTTC
>-|TRBV30|14|-|TRBJ1-1
CAWSKEPGGPEAFF
TGTGCCTGGAGTAAGGAACCCGGAGGCCCTGAAGCTTTCTTT
>-|TRBV5-1|14|-|TRBJ1-1
CASSLSRGNTEAFF
TGCGCCAGCAGCTTGAGCAGGGGGAACACTGAAGCTTTCTTT
>-|TRBV29-1|13|TRBD2|TRBJ2-3
CSVGAGVGDTQYF
TGCAGCGTCGGAGCGGGAGTTGGAGATACGCAGTATTTT
>-|TRBV9|17|TRBD1|TRBJ1-3
CASSVAGTGGPGNTIYF
TGTGCCAGCAGCGTAGCCGGGACAGGGGGCCCTGGAAACACCATATATTTT
>-|TRBV28|13|TRBD1|TRBJ2-5
CASTRGQQETQYF
TGTGCCAGCACCAGGGGACAGCAAGAGACCCAGTACTTC
>-|TRBV11-3|15|-|TRBJ2-2
CASSFQRLEAGELFF
TGTGCCAGCAGCTTTCAGCGCCTGGAGGCCGGGGAGCTGTTTTTT
>-|TRBV5-1|13|-|TRBJ2-1
CASSLRDYNEQFF
TGCGCCAGCAGCTTACGGGATTACAATGAGCAGTTCTTC
>-|TRBV28|13|-|TRBJ1-2
CASILPGVGGYTF
TGTGCCAGCATCTTGCCGGGTGTTGGTGGCTACACCTTC
>-|TRBV5-1|19|TRBD2|TRBJ2-1
CASAVLDGYETSGSNEQFF
TGCGCCAGCGCCGTCCTGGACGGATATGAGACTAGCGGGAGCAATGAGCAGTTCTTC
>-|TRBV27|13|-|TRBJ2-1
CASSMTIYNEQFF
TGTGCCAGCAGTATGACTATTTACAATGAGCAGTTCTTC
>-|TRBV14|15|TRBD2|TRBJ2-5
CASSQVGGGEETQYF
TGTGCCAGCAGCCAAGTGGGCGGGGGAGAGGAGACCCAGTACTTC
>-|TRBV28|15|TRBD1|TRBJ2-7
CASSLLGQGEYEQYF
TGTGCCAGCAGTTTATTGGGACAGGGGGAATACGAGCAGTACTTC
>-|TRBV6-1|18|TRBD2|TRBJ2-3
CASSEAFGLAGILDTQYF
TGTGCCAGCAGTGAAGCCTTCGGACTAGCGGGTATACTGGATACGCAGTATTTT
>-|TRBV7-3|13|TRBD1|TRBJ1-1
CASSPAGGTEAFF
TGTGCCAGCAGCCCCGCAGGGGGCACTGAAGCTTTCTTT